Presented here are 21 T cell receptor beta chains from one specimen sequenced in a study of T cells in narcolepsy. The table came from immunoSEQ multiplex PCR; TCRdb's copy has only in-frame clones and leaves some out. In the table there are over 9,000 clones, just under 95% of which are singletons. The sample was CD45RA- memory CD4+ T cells from PBMCs. The source is a human donor with narcolepsy.

The chain joins TRBV10-3 to TRBJ1-1; D call uncertain. The CDR3 is 14 amino acids. Between the trimmed V and J ends, which lost 4 bases and 4 bases, there was a span of 13 bases. Germline V gene lookup returns CDR1 ENHRY and CDR2 SYGVKD. CDR3 DNA: TGTGCCATCAGTGTGCAGGCTTCCGGCACTGAAGCTTTCTTT. Encoded protein: CAISVQASGTEAFF.

The chain is built from TRBV11-2 and TRBJ1-1; no clear D. V was shortened by 3 bases and J by 1 base, with 9 bases between the two germline ends. From germline, CDR1 is SGHAT and CDR2 FQNNGV. This CDR3 region has 14 residues. The CDR3 DNA follows: TGTGCCAGCAGCTTTGTGGGCGAGAACACTGAAGCTTTCTTT. It specifies CASSFVGENTEAFF.

The CDR3 here is CASSTAENSPLHF. CDR3 DNA sequence: TGTGCCAGCTCAACGGCGGAGAATTCACCCCTCCACTTT. The V call is TRBV18, the J call TRBJ1-6; D unresolved. V was shortened by 5 bases and J by 7 bases, with 9 bases between the two germline ends. CDR3 length: 13 amino acids. Per the germline V gene, CDR1 is KGHSH and CDR2 is LQKENI.

The chain is built from TRBV7-2 and TRBJ2-2; D unclear. The ends were cut back, 0 bases at V and 4 bases at J, with 6 bases in the middle. Germline V lookup: CDR1 SGHTA, CDR2 FQGNSA. This CDR3 is 14 amino acids long. The CDR3 sequence is CASSLAAVTGELFF. CDR3 DNA: TGTGCCAGCAGCTTAGCGGCAGTCACCGGGGAGCTGTTTTTT. The entire variable domain, with the rest obtained from reference TRBV7-2 and TRBJ2-2, is as follows: GAGVSQSPSNKVTEKGKDVELRCDPISGHTALYWYRQSLGQGLEFLIYFQGNSAPDKSGLPSDRFSAERTGGSVSTLTIQRTQQEDSAVYLCASSLAAVTGELFFGEGSRLTVL.

This CDR3 reads CASSWGDNTDTQYF. The CDR3, as DNA: TGCGCCAGCAGCTGGGGGGACAACACAGATACGCAGTATTTT. The rearrangement uses TRBV5-1 and TRBJ2-3; D is perhaps TRBD1 or TRBD2 (6 bases each). The germline V and J ends were trimmed by 3 bases and 2 bases, with 10 bases remaining between them. The germline CDR1 and CDR2 sequences are SGHRS and YFSETQ. The CDR3 extends over 14 amino acids.

The chain links TRBV11-2 to TRBJ2-7; D is uncertain. CDR3 size: 12 residues. Germline V lookup: CDR1 SGHAT, CDR2 FQNNGV. Trimming removed 0 bases from V and 6 bases from J, with 6 bases in between. The DNA for the CDR3 is TGTGCCAGCAGCTTAGATTTCGCCGAGCAGTACTTC. Its protein is CASSLDFAEQYF.

The chain links TRBV21-1 to TRBJ1-5; whether TRBD1, the table's D call, matches the DNA was not checked. TRBV21-1 is annotated as a pseudogene. The CDR3 consists of 16 residues. The CDR3 loop is CASSQWGQISNQPQHF. DNA of the CDR3: TGTGCCAGCAGCCAATGGGGGCAAATTAGCAATCAGCCCCAGCATTTT.

This chain joins TRBV7-6 and TRBJ2-5, with TRBD2 identical over 9 bases. V gave up 5 bases and J gave up 7 bases; unmatched junction bases: 11. Per germline, CDR1 SGHVS and CDR2 FNYEAQ. The CDR3 is 15 residues long. This CDR3 is CASSLDPAAGGTQYF. The CDR3 nucleotides are TGTGCCAGCAGCCTGGACCCCGCAGCGGGGGGGACCCAGTACTTC.

CDR3 amino acids: CASSLGQGGRNTIYF. The CDR3, as DNA: TGTGCCAGCAGTTTGGGGCAGGGAGGTAGAAACACCATATATTTT. The chain joins TRBV28 to TRBJ1-3, with D possibly being TRBD1 (5 bases). Germline CDR1 is MDHEN and CDR2 is SYDVKM. V was pared by 3 bases and J by 5 bases, with 14 bases between. The CDR3 extends over 15 amino acids.

The V call is TRBV9, the J call TRBJ2-1, with D maybe TRBD2 (5 bases). Germline V lookup: CDR1 SGDLS, CDR2 YYNGEE. The CDR3 has 12 residues. V was cut by 7 bases and J by 10 bases, with 15 bases left in between. CDR3 bases: TGTGCCAGCGGCTCGCTGGGGAGAGAGCAGTTCTTC. Its protein is CASGSLGREQFF. The full variable domain, its missing parts supplied by reference TRBV9 and TRBJ2-1, is DSGVTQTPKHLITATGQRVTLRCSPRSGDLSVYWYQQSLDQGLQFLIQYYNGEERAKGNILERFSAQQFPDLHSELNLSSLELGDSALYFCASGSLGREQFFGPGTRLTVL.

DNA for the CDR3: TGTGCCAGCAAGGAATTGGGAAGTCAAGAGACCCAGTACTTC. It encodes CASKELGSQETQYF. This sequence joins TRBV2 and TRBJ2-5, with D unresolved. The length of the CDR3 is 14 residues. Trimming removed 7 bases at V and 2 bases at J, with 14 bases between. Germline lookup yields CDR1 SNHLY and CDR2 FYNNEI.

This chain connects TRBV29-1 to TRBJ1-5; D not certain. Germline CDR1 and CDR2: SQVTM and ANQGSEA. Trimming took off 4 bases at V and 1 base at J, with 11 bases between the two ends. This CDR3 contains 14 residues. The CDR3 region is CSVGGQASNQPQHF. Written as DNA, the CDR3 is TGCAGCGTTGGAGGGCAGGCCAGCAATCAGCCCCAGCATTTT.

This sequence joins TRBV7-8 and TRBJ2-7; 9 nucleotides match TRBD2. The germline gives CDR1 SGHVS, CDR2 FQNEAQ. CDR3 length: 20 residues. With 0 bases clipped from V and 1 base from J, the junction kept 16 bases outside the gene matches. In DNA form, the CDR3 reads TGTGCCAGCAGCTTAGCTACGGGTGGAGTAGCGGGAGAGGTGTCCTACGAGCAGTACTTC. It is translated as CASSLATGGVAGEVSYEQYF.

This clone was detected only once. The chain has TRBV19 and TRBJ2-3; TRBD2 matches at 11 bases. The CDR3 consists of 18 residues. The germline CDR1 and CDR2 sequences are LNHDA and SQIVND (reference sequence). V dropped 5 bases and J dropped 4; count of bases not matched to a gene: 14. CDR3 in amino acids: CASSPLRTSGFLPDTQYF. The CDR3 nucleotides are TGTGCCAGTAGTCCACTCCGGACTAGCGGGTTTCTCCCAGATACGCAGTATTTT.

V usage is TRBV9 and J usage is TRBJ1-1; D might be TRBD1 (6 bases). The CDR3 runs 13 residues. V lost 4 bases and J 2 bases, leaving 9 bases between the germline ends. Germline V gene data show CDR1 as SGDLS and CDR2 as YYNGEE. The CDR3 nucleotides read TGTGCCAGCAGCCGACAGGATAACACTGAAGCTTTCTTT. Its protein product is CASSRQDNTEAFF.

The chain is built from TRBV5-4 and TRBJ2-5; no clear D gene. Trimming shortened V by 0 bases and J by 0 bases, and 6 bases separated the two germline ends. This CDR3 has 14 amino acids. Germline V lookup: CDR1 SGHNT, CDR2 YYREEE (reference sequence). CDR3 bases: TGTGCCAGCAGCTTGGGTAGCCACCAAGAGACCCAGTACTTC. Amino acids: CASSLGSHQETQYF.

Points on this clone: The sample has other DNA sequences that encode this CDR3 too. CDR3 nucleotide sequence: TGTGCCAGCAGCTTCACACGGGGGGGACGGGGATTCTACAATGAGCAGTTCTTC. It yields the protein CASSFTRGGRGFYNEQFF. The V call is TRBV7-2, the J call TRBJ2-1; 8 nucleotides agree with TRBD2. Trimming removed 3 bases from V and 3 bases from J; junction bases left unmatched: 13. Germline CDR1 reads SGHTA; CDR2 reads FQGNSA. The CDR3 covers 18 residues.

The chain recombines TRBV23-1 with TRBJ2-2, with 7 bases fitting TRBD2. TRBV23-1 is known as an ORF, though its function is uncertain. The CDR3 covers 16 residues. The junction had 8 bases not matched to a gene; V was cut back by 4 bases and J by 3 bases. The DNA for the CDR3 is TGCGCCAGCAGTCTGGGGCGGGAGCGGGACACCGGGGAGCTGTTTTTT. Translated: CASSLGRERDTGELFF.

This chain connects TRBV5-1 to TRBJ2-1, with 13 nucleotides matching TRBD2. Germline assignment: CDR1 SGHRS and CDR2 YFSETQ. The CDR3 covers 16 residues. V was pared by 4 bases and J by 7 bases, with 8 bases of the junction left unmatched. This chain's CDR3 is CASSTLGLAGVNEQFF. The CDR3 DNA sequence: TGCGCCAGCAGCACCTTAGGACTAGCGGGGGTGAATGAGCAGTTCTTC.

On this clone itself: This sample also contains other DNA sequences that code for the same CDR3. The rearrangement uses TRBV6-1 and TRBJ1-1; D uncertain. The CDR3 is 13 amino acids. The germline V gene encodes CDR1 MNHNS and CDR2 SASEGT. The V gene lost 2 bases and the J gene lost 6 bases, with 10 bases spanning the gap. The CDR3 DNA is TGTGCCAGCAGTGAAAGAGGGCCGGCTGAAGCTTTCTTT. This sequence encodes CASSERGPAEAFF.

The V gene is TRBV10-3, the J gene TRBJ1-6; D not resolved. CDR1 ENHRY and CDR2 SYGVKD come from the germline V gene. The V and J ends lost 6 bases and 18 bases respectively, with 18 bases between them. The CDR3 runs 12 residues. DNA of the CDR3: TGTGCCATCAGCGCTCCAGGACTACCGACCCACTTT. Translating gives CAISAPGLPTHF.